This is a list of T cell receptor beta chains from one sample in a study of T cell responses to AZD1222 COVID-19 vaccine. Profiled with immunoSEQ multiplex PCR; TCRdb holds only in-frame clones, not every one. This repertoire shows approximately 170,000 clones, around nine tenths found once; its top ten account for approximately 1%. Sequences were derived from peripheral blood, sampled 28 days after the second AZD1222 dose. The receptors here all came from an adult who received the AZD1222 COVID-19 vaccine. Each CDR3 is given with its conserved first and last residue. D genes are given only for firm matches. Some rows mark clone size as missing; the rest say once, few, many or name a class of expanded clone.

-	TRBJ1-2	-	TRBV27	TGTGCCAGCAGTTCTGAGAGTGGCTACACCTTC	CASSSESGYTF
TRBD1	TRBJ2-5	-	TRBV7-9	TGTGCCAGCAGCTTAACGGGCGACAGGGGACAAGAGACCCAGTACTTC	CASSLTGDRGQETQYF
TRBD1	TRBJ1-6	-	TRBV7-9	TGTGCCAGCAGCAACACAGGGGGCAATTCACCCCTCCACTTT	CASSNTGGNSPLHF
TRBD1	TRBJ1-6	-	TRBV19	TGTGCCAGTAGTCCGACAGGGGCCTATAATTCACCCCTCCACTTT	CASSPTGAYNSPLHF
TRBD1	TRBJ1-6	-	TRBV7-9	TGTGCCAGCAGCGCCGACAGGGGGAGATCACCCCTCCACTTT	CASSADRGRSPLHF
-	TRBJ2-7	-	TRBV10-1	TGCGCCAGCAGCCCAGGACGGACCTACGAGCAGTACTTC	CASSPGRTYEQYF
-	TRBJ1-5	few	TRBV2	TGTGCCAGCAGCGGCGGCAGCAATCAGCCCCAGCATTTT	CASSGGSNQPQHF
-	TRBJ2-5	-	TRBV4-1	TGCGCCAGCAGCCAAGATATCCATGAGGAGACCCAGTACTTC	CASSQDIHEETQYF
TRBD1	TRBJ1-2	-	TRBV19	TGTGCCAGTAGTATTAAAACAGGGGGGTACTATGGCTACACCTTC	CASSIKTGGYYGYTF
TRBD1	TRBJ2-7	few	TRBV19	TGTGCCAGTAGTACCGGGACAGGGAGCTCCTACGAGCAGTACTTC	CASSTGTGSSYEQYF
-	TRBJ1-3	-	TRBV6-1	TGTGCCAGCAGTGAAGCCGACTGGCCTGGAAACACCATATATTTT	CASSEADWPGNTIYF
-	TRBJ1-6	-	TRBV4-1	TGCGCCAGCAGCCAGGTGAATTCACCCCTCCACTTT	CASSQVNSPLHF
TRBD1	TRBJ2-7	once	TRBV19	TGTGCCAGTAGTATTGGGACAGGTCCTTCCTACGAGCAGTACTTC	CASSIGTGPSYEQYF
TRBD1	TRBJ2-2	-	TRBV7-2	TGTGCCAGCAGCTTAACCCGGGACAGGGCAAACACCGGGGAGCTGTTTTTT	CASSLTRDRANTGELFF
-	TRBJ2-6	-	TRBV4-1	TGCGCCAGCAGCCAATCAGGACAGCTAAGGGCCAACGTCCTGACTTTC	CASSQSGQLRANVLTF
-	TRBJ1-6	few	TRBV4-1	TGCGCCAGCAGCCTCGAGACGGGGCGGGATGATTCACCCCTCCACTTT	CASSLETGRDDSPLHF
-	TRBJ2-1	-	TRBV19	TGTGCCAGTAGTATAAGCAGTCCAGCGGGCGGGAACAATGAGCAGTTCTTC	CASSISSPAGGNNEQFF
-	TRBJ1-4	-	TRBV5-1	TGCGCCAGCAGCTCCACCTCACCGAATGAAAAACTGTTTTTT	CASSSTSPNEKLFF
TRBD2	TRBJ2-1	-	TRBV9	TGTGCCAGCAGCGCCGGGACTAGGTCTTATGAGCAGTTCTTC	CASSAGTRSYEQFF
TRBD1	TRBJ2-7	-	TRBV19	TGTGCCAGTAGTATAGAGGCCGGGACAGGGAGGTACGAGCAGTACTTC	CASSIEAGTGRYEQYF
-	TRBJ1-2	-	TRBV19	TGTGCCAGTAGTATGGGAGGGGGACGTGGCTACACCTTC	CASSMGGGRGYTF
-	TRBJ1-2	-	TRBV27	TGTGCCAGCAGTTTAGGTGGGAGGGCGGGCTACACCTTC	CASSLGGRAGYTF
-	TRBJ1-1	-	TRBV7-9	TGTGCGAGCAACCGCGAGGGGGGAGGGAACACTGAAGCTTTCTTT	CASNREGGGNTEAFF
-	TRBJ2-5	once	TRBV6-1	TGTGCCAGCAGTGAGTGGCAGTCTTCTTCCCAAGAGACCCAGTACTTC	CASSEWQSSSQETQYF
TRBD2	TRBJ2-2	few	TRBV3-1/TRBV3-2	TGTGCCAGCAGCCACCCGGGACTAGCGGGGGACACCGGGGAGCTGTTTTTT	CASSHPGLAGDTGELFF
-	TRBJ1-1	-	TRBV12-2	TGTGCAAGTCGCTCGACAGGAGGCCGTCCATATCCCGACACTGAAGCTTTCTTT	CASRSTGGRPYPDTEAFF
-	TRBJ1-3	-	TRBV19	TGTGCCAGTAGTCAACAGGGAAACAAGGGAAACACCATATATTTT	CASSQQGNKGNTIYF
-	TRBJ1-1	once	TRBV28	TGTGCCAGCGCTACCGGGACTACGATGAACACTGAAGCTTTCTTT	CASATGTTMNTEAFF
TRBD2	TRBJ2-5	once	TRBV5-1	TGCGCCAGCGGTGGGGAGGGGCTTCGAGAGACCCAGTACTTC	CASGGEGLRETQYF
TRBD2	TRBJ2-1	-	TRBV30	TGTGCCTGGAGTGTATCCAGGACTAGCCTGGCCCCCAATGAGCAGTTCTTC	CAWSVSRTSLAPNEQFF
TRBD1	TRBJ2-2	-	TRBV15	TGTGCCACCAGCAGGCCCACGACAGGGACCGGGGAGCTGTTTTTT	CATSRPTTGTGELFF
-	TRBJ1-1	-	TRBV29-1	TGCAGCGTTCTGAGTCCGAACACTGAAGCTTTCTTT	CSVLSPNTEAFF
-	TRBJ2-7	-	TRBV3-1/TRBV3-2	TGTGCCAGCAGCCAAGTCCACTACGAGCAGTACTTC	CASSQVHYEQYF
-	TRBJ1-6	once	TRBV25-1	TGTGCCAGCAGTGCCTCAGGGTACAATTCACCCCTCCACTTT	CASSASGYNSPLHF
-	TRBJ1-1	-	TRBV12-3/TRBV12-4	TGTGCCAGCAGTTCCCGGAAAGACGCTTTCTTT	CASSSRKDAFF
-	TRBJ1-1	-	TRBV6-1	TGTGCCAGCAGTGAAAAGGTATCCGCTTTCTTT	CASSEKVSAFF
TRBD2	TRBJ2-7	-	TRBV10-3	TGTGCCATCAGTGTGGCTAGCGGGGGGGAGCAGTACTTC	CAISVASGGEQYF
TRBD1	TRBJ1-4	-	TRBV7-2	TGTGCCAGCAGCCCCGGACAGGGGCTCTATATGGTTTTT	CASSPGQGLYMVF
-	TRBJ2-7	-	TRBV27	TGTGCCAGCAGTTTAGGGGGTCCCTACGAGCAGTACTTC	CASSLGGPYEQYF